This is a list of T cell receptor beta chains from one sample in a study of OX40 agonist ivuxolimab in advanced cancers. This table comes from immunoSEQ multiplex PCR, and its TCRdb copy is limited to in-frame clones, with some not included. The table has tens of thousands of clones, around 89% seen once. The sequenced sample was CD4+ or CD8+ T cells sorted from blood, obtained in a trial of the OX40 agonist ivuxolimab. The receptors here all came from an adult with an advanced solid tumor such as melanoma, head and neck, liver or kidney cancer. Both conserved end residues are part of each CDR3. The order of the fields is V gene, clone size, J gene, D gene, CDR3 protein, CDR3 DNA. The D gene is left open where the match is weak. Clone size, where shown, is once, few, many, or a class for clones that have expanded.

TRBV27	once	TRBJ2-1	TRBD1	CASSDDRGSWNEQFF	TGTGCCAGCAGTGACGACAGGGGGTCATGGAATGAGCAGTTCTTC
TRBV7-8	NA	TRBJ1-2	NA	CASSFAGTLRVANYGYTF	TGTGCCAGCAGCTTTGCTGGGACATTAAGGGTAGCTAACTATGGCTACACCTTC
TRBV5-1	NA	TRBJ1-5	TRBD1	CASSPGTGNSNQPQHF	TGCGCCAGCAGCCCGGGGACAGGGAATAGTAATCAGCCCCAGCATTTT
TRBV19	NA	TRBJ1-1	NA	CASSIGLKNTEAFF	TGTGCCAGTAGTATAGGCCTCAAGAACACTGAAGCTTTCTTT
TRBV28	NA	TRBJ1-2	NA	CASSLLGQAKIRGGYTF	TGTGCCAGCAGTTTGCTCGGACAAGCGAAAATACGGGGTGGCTACACCTTC
TRBV2	NA	TRBJ1-1	TRBD1	CASRGDSHMNTEAFF	TGTGCCAGCAGGGGGGACAGTCACATGAACACTGAAGCTTTCTTT
TRBV6-1	NA	TRBJ2-7	NA	CASSAGLSSYEQYF	TGTGCCAGCAGTGCGGGACTTAGCTCCTACGAGCAGTACTTC
TRBV19	NA	TRBJ2-1	NA	CASSIPWDVGNNEQFF	TGTGCCAGTAGTATACCCTGGGATGTGGGAAACAATGAGCAGTTCTTC
TRBV4-3	NA	TRBJ2-7	TRBD2	CASSRGPPTSGISYEQYF	TGCGCCAGCAGCCGTGGACCCCCGACTAGCGGGATCTCCTACGAGCAGTACTTC
TRBV14	few	TRBJ2-3	NA	CASSLLYGVTDTQYF	TGTGCCAGCAGCCTCCTTTACGGGGTCACAGATACGCAGTATTTT
TRBV28	NA	TRBJ2-7	NA	CASTQTVPYEQYF	TGTGCCAGCACCCAGACAGTCCCCTACGAGCAGTACTTC
TRBV18	NA	TRBJ2-1	NA	CASSPRDKQYNEQFF	TGTGCCAGCTCACCACGCGATAAACAGTACAATGAGCAGTTCTTC
TRBV14	NA	TRBJ1-5	NA	CASSKGPFFPQHF	TGTGCCAGCAGCAAGGGACCCTTTTTCCCCCAGCATTTT
TRBV5-6	NA	TRBJ2-1	TRBD2	CASSPLPHPSGRNNEQFF	TGTGCCAGCAGCCCACTTCCGCACCCTAGCGGGAGGAACAATGAGCAGTTCTTC
TRBV5-1	NA	TRBJ1-2	TRBD1	CASSTGGTGGDYGYTF	TGCGCCAGCAGCACTGGCGGGACAGGGGGAGATTATGGCTACACCTTC
TRBV10-2	NA	TRBJ1-5	NA	CASSEGGQPQHF	TGCGCCAGCAGTGAGGGTGGTCAGCCCCAGCATTTT
TRBV27	NA	TRBJ2-7	TRBD2	CASRGLAGTSYEQYF	TGTGCCAGCAGAGGACTAGCGGGAACCTCCTACGAGCAGTACTTC
TRBV27	NA	TRBJ2-5	NA	CASSQRQTAFPAQETQYF	TGTGCCAGCAGTCAACGACAGACAGCGTTCCCTGCTCAAGAGACCCAGTACTTC
TRBV29-1	NA	TRBJ2-3	NA	CSVERGFGTDTQYF	TGCAGCGTTGAAAGGGGATTCGGCACAGATACGCAGTATTTT
TRBV19	few	TRBJ2-2	NA	CASSIPRGANTGELFF	TGTGCCAGTAGTATACCCAGGGGAGCGAACACCGGGGAGCTGTTTTTT